The next 26 T cell receptor beta chains were all read from a single sample in a study of ipilimumab plus nivolumab after autologous stem cell transplantation. Profiled with immunoSEQ multiplex PCR; TCRdb holds only in-frame clones, not every one. In the table there are fewer than 10,000 clones, about two thirds of which are singletons. The sample was PBMCs, taken in a trial of ipilimumab plus nivolumab as post-transplant consolidation. These receptors were collected from a female donor with multiple myeloma.

The rearrangement uses TRBV7-2 and TRBJ1-4; perhaps TRBD1 as D (6 bases). The V and J ends lost 2 bases and 0 bases respectively, with 13 bases between them. The CDR3 sequence is 17 residues long. CDR1 SGHTA and CDR2 FQGNSA come from the germline V gene. The CDR3 DNA sequence: TGTGCCAGCAGCTTAATTGGGGGCGCGGCAACTAATGAAAAACTGTTTTTT. This translates into CASSLIGGAATNEKLFF.

The chain recombines TRBV6-1 with TRBJ2-1; D is possibly TRBD1 or TRBD2 (6 bases each). This CDR3 region has 14 residues. Germline V gene lookup returns CDR1 MNHNS and CDR2 SASEGT. Deletions cut 0 bases from V and 10 bases from J, with 13 bases between. CDR3: CASSEALQGREQFF. CDR3 DNA: TGTGCCAGCAGTGAAGCGCTTCAGGGGAGGGAGCAGTTCTTC.

J is TRBJ2-3 and V is TRBV2; D is possibly TRBD2 (6 bases). Per germline, CDR1 SNHLY and CDR2 FYNNEI. The CDR3 is 14 residues long. Trimming removed 9 bases at V and 2 bases at J, with 15 bases between. The CDR3: CASRRDFPTDTQYF. The DNA for the CDR3 is TGTGCCAGTAGGAGGGACTTCCCCACAGATACGCAGTATTTT.

The gene calls are TRBV9 and TRBJ2-7; D is uncertain. Trimming left V 4 bases short and J 3 bases short, with 14 bases between. This CDR3 spans 14 amino acids. The germline gives CDR1 SGDLS, CDR2 YYNGEE. CDR3 sequence: CASSPAVSSYEQYF. For the CDR3, the DNA is TGTGCCAGCAGCCCGGCGGTATCGAGCTACGAGCAGTACTTC.

J is TRBJ2-5 and V is TRBV7-2, with D unresolved. The CDR3 extends over 13 amino acids. Germline V CDR1 and CDR2: SGHTA, FQGNSA. The V end was cut by 1 base, the J end by 3 bases, with 6 bases between. The CDR3: CASSLVLKETQYF. The DNA for the CDR3 is TGTGCCAGCAGCTTAGTACTAAAAGAGACCCAGTACTTC.

This chain links TRBV19 with TRBJ1-1, with a possible D match to TRBD1 (5 bases). Looked up from germline, CDR1 is LNHDA and CDR2 is SQIVND (reference sequence). V lost 6 bases to trimming and J lost 2 bases, with 19 bases between them. The CDR3 sequence is 16 residues long. CDR3 region: CASRPTGTSYNTEAFF. In nucleotides, the CDR3 is TGTGCCAGTAGACCAACCGGGACCTCTTACAACACTGAAGCTTTCTTT.

The chain links TRBV27 to TRBJ2-5; 7 bases align to TRBD1. The J segment lost 5 bases and the V segment lost 3 bases, leaving 6 bases of the junction unmatched. Germline V gives CDR1 MNHEY, CDR2 SMNVEV (reference sequence). The CDR3 spans 14 residues. This chain's CDR3 is CASSFYDRVETQYF. The CDR3 DNA reads as TGTGCCAGCAGTTTTTACGACAGGGTTGAGACCCAGTACTTC.

This clone has just one count. The rearrangement uses TRBV5-1 and TRBJ1-1; D is ambiguous. The CDR3 has 17 amino acids. The V gene lost 7 bases and the J gene lost 0 bases, with 22 bases spanning the gap. Per the germline V gene, CDR1 is SGHRS and CDR2 is YFSETQ. The CDR3 loop reads CASQSSPASVLNTEAFF. CDR3 nucleotides: TGCGCCAGCCAGAGTTCACCAGCCAGCGTCCTGAACACTGAAGCTTTCTTT.

V is TRBV5-4 and J is TRBJ2-2, with 11 bases fitting TRBD1. Trimming cost V 4 bases and J 8 bases; bases outside gene matches: 4. CDR3 length: 14 residues. Germline V gives CDR1 SGHNT, CDR2 YYREEE (reference sequence). CDR3 DNA: TGTGCCAGCAGCCGGGACAGGGGGTCTGGGGAGCTGTTTTTT. It translates to CASSRDRGSGELFF.

V is TRBV28 and J is TRBJ2-7, with TRBD1 identical over 9 bases. With 6 bases clipped from V and 5 bases from J, the junction kept 5 bases outside the gene matches. CDR3 length: 13 amino acids. CDR1 and CDR2 from the germline V gene are MDHEN and SYDVKM. The CDR3 sequence: CASRSGQGDEQYF. CDR3 bases: TGTGCCAGCAGGTCGGGACAGGGCGACGAGCAGTACTTC. The variable domain in full, with the rest retrieved from reference TRBV28 and TRBJ2-7, is DVKVTQSSRYLVKRTGEKVFLECVQDMDHENMFWYRQDPGLGLRLIYFSYDVKMKEKGDIPEGYSVSREKKERFSLILESASTNQTSMYLCASRSGQGDEQYFGPGTRLTVT.

The V gene is TRBV5-4, the J gene TRBJ1-5; no firm D call. Germline CDR1 reads SGHNT; CDR2 reads YYREEE (reference sequence). This CDR3 contains 13 residues. V was trimmed by 2 bases and J by 6 bases, leaving 9 bases between them. The CDR3 DNA sequence: TGTGCCAGCAGCTTTGGTGGCGTTCAGCCCCAGCATTTT. Amino acid sequence: CASSFGGVQPQHF.

Notes on this clone: The same CDR3 arises from other DNA sequences in this sample as well. The chain couples TRBV28 to TRBJ2-3, with D uncertain. Trimming cost V 5 bases and J 5 bases, with 8 bases left between them. There are 12 residues in the CDR3. In germline, CDR1 is MDHEN, CDR2 SYDVKM. CDR3 coding DNA: TGTGCCAGCAGTACCGAGGTAGATACGCAGTATTTT. Its protein product is CASSTEVDTQYF.

This clone occurred a few times. This CDR3 is also generated by other DNA sequences in the sample. This chain joins TRBV4-2 and TRBJ2-7, with 7 nucleotides matching TRBD1. J lost 1 base, V lost 4 bases, and 4 bases had no gene match. The germline V gene encodes CDR1 LGHNA and CDR2 YNFKEQ. The CDR3 is made up of 14 amino acids. Here the CDR3 reads CASSPQGVSYEQYF. In DNA, the CDR3 is TGTGCCAGCAGCCCTCAGGGGGTGTCCTACGAGCAGTACTTC.

About this clone: The junction departs from the called germline gene at one end, perhaps through a read error. The V and J genes are TRBV7-7 and TRBJ2-2; no firm D call. From germline, CDR1 is SSHAT and CDR2 FNYEAQ (reference sequence). The CDR3 extends over 14 amino acids. In nucleotides, the CDR3 is TGTGCTAGCAGCTCACGAGGCTCCACCGGGGAGCTGTTTTTT. Translated: CASSSRGSTGELFF.

The sample holds one count of this clone. The rearrangement uses TRBV7-3 and TRBJ2-5; no clear D gene. The CDR3 spans 14 residues. Trimming took 4 bases from V and 4 from J, leaving 13 bases between them. The germline CDR1 and CDR2 sequences are SGHTA and FQGTGA. The CDR3 nucleotides read TGTGCCAGCAGCTCGACGTCGTGGGGAGAGACCCAGTACTTC. This sequence encodes CASSSTSWGETQYF.

The chain combines TRBV9 with TRBJ2-5; either TRBD1 or TRBD2 may supply D (5 bases each). The J call is doubtful: the DNA matches TRBJ2-7 better. CDR1 SGDLS and CDR2 YYNGEE come from the germline V gene. The CDR3 consists of 17 residues. CDR3 protein: CASSGPTGTHGPYEQYF. DNA of the CDR3: TGTGCCAGCAGCGGACCTACCGGGACCCACGGGCCCTACGAGCAGTACTTC.

This sequence joins TRBV5-6 and TRBJ2-5; 10 nucleotides align to TRBD1. V was clipped by 0 bases and J by 11 bases; unmatched bases: 7. The length of the CDR3 is 14 residues. Germline V gene data show CDR1 as SGHDT and CDR2 as YYEEEE. CDR3 in amino acids: CASSLAGTGEKQYF. Written as DNA, the CDR3 is TGTGCCAGCAGCTTGGCGGGGACAGGGGAAAAGCAGTACTTC. The whole variable domain, remainder taken from reference TRBV5-6 and TRBJ2-5, is DAGVTQSPTHLIKTRGQQVTLRCSPKSGHDTVSWYQQALGQGPQFIFQYYEEEERQRGNFPDRFSGHQFPNYSSELNVNALLLGDSALYLCASSLAGTGEKQYFGPGTRLLVL.

This clone was observed a single time. The chain employs TRBV28 and TRBJ1-1; tentatively, D is TRBD1 (6 bases). V was clipped by 6 bases and J by 0 bases, with 17 bases between them. CDR3 size: 16 residues. The germline V gene has CDR1 MDHEN and CDR2 SYDVKM. This CDR3 reads CASRLPTGLMNTEAFF. CDR3 DNA sequence: TGTGCCAGCAGACTCCCCACAGGGCTAATGAACACTGAAGCTTTCTTT.

This chain's CDR3 is CASSFFLGTSNYEQYF. The CDR3 region has the DNA TGCGCCAGCAGCTTTTTTTTGGGGACATCGAATTACGAGCAGTACTTC. The chain combines TRBV5-1 with TRBJ2-7, with a possible D match to TRBD1 (6 bases). CDR1 SGHRS and CDR2 YFSETQ come from the germline V gene. The ends were cut back, 2 bases at V and 4 bases at J, with 19 bases in the middle. The CDR3 covers 16 residues.

This clone showed up just a few times. The rearrangement links TRBV6-6 to TRBJ2-1; 9 bases fit TRBD2. The CDR3 is made up of 13 amino acids. Germline V gene lookup returns CDR1 MNHNY and CDR2 SVGAGI (reference sequence). V lost 6 bases and J lost 6; bases outside the gene matches: 3. CDR3: CASRGTSSNEQFF. The CDR3 nucleotides are TGTGCCAGCAGGGGGACTAGCAGCAATGAGCAGTTCTTC.

The V and J genes are TRBV7-3 and TRBJ2-3, with D unresolved. This CDR3 has 11 amino acids. The V end was cut by 4 bases, the J end by 6 bases, with 5 bases between. Germline CDR1 SGHTA, CDR2 FQGTGA. Here the CDR3 DNA reads TGTGCCAGCAGCTCATCTGATACGCAGTATTTT. This sequence encodes CASSSSDTQYF.

Only one count was recorded for this clone. This sequence joins TRBV6-5 and TRBJ1-5; D gene uncertain. Germline CDR1 and CDR2: MNHEY and SVGAGI. V was cut by 10 bases and J by 0 bases, with 10 bases left in between. The CDR3 loop spans 13 amino acids. Written as DNA, the CDR3 is TGTGCCACCGTACAGCTTAGCAATCAGCCCCAGCATTTT. This encodes CATVQLSNQPQHF.

V is TRBV5-6 and J is TRBJ1-4; D remains ambiguous. The CDR3 consists of 15 residues. Germline V gene data show CDR1 as SGHDT and CDR2 as YYEEEE. V lost 1 base, J lost 4 bases, and 11 bases lay in between. The CDR3 sequence is CASSLNRAVNEKLFF. CDR3 DNA sequence: TGTGCCAGCAGCTTGAACCGGGCCGTTAATGAAAAACTGTTTTTT.

This clone was observed a single time. The chain carries TRBV18 and TRBJ2-5, with TRBD1 matching 9 bases. The CDR3 length is 16 residues. The germline CDR1 and CDR2 sequences are KGHSH and LQKENI. The J segment lost 4 bases and the V segment lost 5 bases, leaving 11 bases of the junction unmatched. The CDR3 bases are TGTGCCAGCTCAGCTCCGGGACAGGGTTCTGGAGAGACCCAGTACTTC. Its protein product is CASSAPGQGSGETQYF.

CDR3 in amino acids: CASRTGTLNTGELFF. CDR3 in DNA: TGTGCCAGCCGCACCGGGACGCTCAACACCGGGGAGCTGTTTTTT. The chain employs TRBV19 and TRBJ2-2; TRBD1 or TRBD2 may be the D gene (5 bases each). The CDR3 loop spans 15 amino acids. Germline lookup yields CDR1 LNHDA and CDR2 SQIVND (reference sequence). V lost 9 bases and J lost 2, with 16 bases in between.

This clone came up a few times. V is TRBV7-2 and J is TRBJ2-4, with TRBD2 identical over 11 bases. V trimming: 5 bases; J trimming: 4 bases; junction bases outside the gene matches: 4. In germline, CDR1 is SGHTA, CDR2 FQGNSA. CDR3 size: 15 residues. The CDR3 nucleotides read TGTGCCAGCAGCAAGACTAGCGGGGTTAAAAACATTCAGTACTTC. It yields the protein CASSKTSGVKNIQYF.